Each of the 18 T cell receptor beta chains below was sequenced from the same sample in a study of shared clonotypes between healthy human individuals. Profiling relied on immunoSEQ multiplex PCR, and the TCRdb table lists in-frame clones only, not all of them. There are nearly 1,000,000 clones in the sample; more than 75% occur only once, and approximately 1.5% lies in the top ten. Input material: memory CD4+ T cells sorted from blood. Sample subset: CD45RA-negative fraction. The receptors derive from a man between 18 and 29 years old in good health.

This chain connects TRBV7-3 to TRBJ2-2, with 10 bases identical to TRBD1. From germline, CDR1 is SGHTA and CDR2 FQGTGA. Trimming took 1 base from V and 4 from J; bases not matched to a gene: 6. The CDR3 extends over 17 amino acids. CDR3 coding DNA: TGTGCCAGCAGCTTAATATCCGGGACAGGGGCCACCGGGGAGCTGTTTTTT. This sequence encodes CASSLISGTGATGELFF.

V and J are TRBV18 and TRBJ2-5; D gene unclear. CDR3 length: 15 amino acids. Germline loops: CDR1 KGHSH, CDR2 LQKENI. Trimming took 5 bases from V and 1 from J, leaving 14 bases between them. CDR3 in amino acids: CASSSTTQTQETQYF. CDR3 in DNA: TGTGCCAGCTCATCGACCACGCAAACCCAAGAGACCCAGTACTTC. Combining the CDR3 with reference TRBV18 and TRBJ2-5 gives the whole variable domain NAGVMQNPRHLVRRRGQEARLRCSPMKGHSHVYWYRQLPEEGLKFMVYLQKENIIDESGMPKERFSAEFPKEGPSILRIQQVVRGDSAAYFCASSSTTQTQETQYFGPGTRLLVL.

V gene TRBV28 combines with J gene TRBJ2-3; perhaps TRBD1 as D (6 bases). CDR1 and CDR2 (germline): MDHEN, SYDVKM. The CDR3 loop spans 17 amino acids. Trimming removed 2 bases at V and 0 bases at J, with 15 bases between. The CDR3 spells CASSLPGQLVSTDTQYF. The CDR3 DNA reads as TGTGCCAGCAGTTTACCTGGACAGTTGGTTAGCACAGATACGCAGTATTTT.

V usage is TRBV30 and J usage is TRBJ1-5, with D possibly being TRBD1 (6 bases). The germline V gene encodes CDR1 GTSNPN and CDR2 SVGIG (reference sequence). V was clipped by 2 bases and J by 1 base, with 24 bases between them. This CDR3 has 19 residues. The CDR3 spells CAWSSATTLGGLSNQPQHF. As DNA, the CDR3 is TGTGCCTGGAGTTCCGCTACAACCTTAGGGGGGTTGAGCAATCAGCCCCAGCATTTT.

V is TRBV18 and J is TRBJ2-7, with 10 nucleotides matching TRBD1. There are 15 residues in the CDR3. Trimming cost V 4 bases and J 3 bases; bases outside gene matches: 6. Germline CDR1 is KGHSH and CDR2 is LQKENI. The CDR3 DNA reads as TGTGCCAGCTCACGCGGACAGGGGGAGGTCTACGAGCAGTACTTC. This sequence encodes CASSRGQGEVYEQYF.

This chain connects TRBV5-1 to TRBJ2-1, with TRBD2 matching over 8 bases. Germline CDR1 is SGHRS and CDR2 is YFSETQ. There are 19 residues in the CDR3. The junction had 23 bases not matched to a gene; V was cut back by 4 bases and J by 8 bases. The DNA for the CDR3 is TGCGCCAGCAGCCGAAACCCCAGGGGTCCCAGCGGGAGCGCGGATGAGCAGTTCTTC. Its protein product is CASSRNPRGPSGSADEQFF.

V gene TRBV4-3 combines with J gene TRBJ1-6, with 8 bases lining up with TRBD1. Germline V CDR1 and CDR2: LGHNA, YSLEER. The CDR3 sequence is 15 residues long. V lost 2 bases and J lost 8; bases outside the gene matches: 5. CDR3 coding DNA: TGCGCCAGCAGCCAAACCGGGACAGGTGATTCACCCCTCCACTTT. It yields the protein CASSQTGTGDSPLHF.

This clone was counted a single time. The CDR3 loop reads CASSSPGGSNQPQHF. In nucleotides, the CDR3 is TGTGCCAGCAGCTCCCCCGGGGGCAGCAATCAGCCCCAGCATTTT. The chain carries TRBV7-8 and TRBJ1-5, with D possibly being TRBD1 (6 bases). V was shortened by 4 bases and J by 1 base, with 11 bases between the two germline ends. The CDR3 contains 15 residues. The V gene's germline CDR1 is SGHVS and CDR2 FQNEAQ.

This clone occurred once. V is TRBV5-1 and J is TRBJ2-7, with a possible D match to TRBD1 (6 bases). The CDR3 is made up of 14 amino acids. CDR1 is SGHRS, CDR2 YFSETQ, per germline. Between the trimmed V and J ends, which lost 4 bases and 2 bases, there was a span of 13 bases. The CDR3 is CASSRGGDAYEQYF. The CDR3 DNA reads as TGCGCCAGCAGCCGAGGGGGAGACGCCTACGAGCAGTACTTC.

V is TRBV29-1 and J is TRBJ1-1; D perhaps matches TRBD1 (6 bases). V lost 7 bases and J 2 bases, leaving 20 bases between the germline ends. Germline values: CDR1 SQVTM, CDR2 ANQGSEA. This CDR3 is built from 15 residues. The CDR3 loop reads CSASRVGGYNTEAFF. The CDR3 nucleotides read TGCAGCGCCTCGCGAGTGGGGGGCTATAACACTGAAGCTTTCTTT.

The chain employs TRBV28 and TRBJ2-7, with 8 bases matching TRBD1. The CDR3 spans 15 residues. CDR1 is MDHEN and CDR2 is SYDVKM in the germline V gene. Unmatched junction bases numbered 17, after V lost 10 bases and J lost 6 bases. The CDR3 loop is CATLSGAGQVVEQYF. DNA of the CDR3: TGTGCCACCCTTTCGGGGGCGGGACAGGTAGTCGAGCAGTACTTC. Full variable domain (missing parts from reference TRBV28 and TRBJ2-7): DVKVTQSSRYLVKRTGEKVFLECVQDMDHENMFWYRQDPGLGLRLIYFSYDVKMKEKGDIPEGYSVSREKKERFSLILESASTNQTSMYLCATLSGAGQVVEQYFGPGTRLTVT.

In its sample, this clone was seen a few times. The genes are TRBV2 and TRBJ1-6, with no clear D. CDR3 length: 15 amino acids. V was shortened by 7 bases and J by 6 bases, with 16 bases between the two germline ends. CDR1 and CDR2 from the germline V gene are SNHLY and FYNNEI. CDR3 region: CASTLYGVGNSPLHF. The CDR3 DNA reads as TGTGCCAGCACCCTGTATGGGGTCGGTAATTCACCCCTCCACTTT.

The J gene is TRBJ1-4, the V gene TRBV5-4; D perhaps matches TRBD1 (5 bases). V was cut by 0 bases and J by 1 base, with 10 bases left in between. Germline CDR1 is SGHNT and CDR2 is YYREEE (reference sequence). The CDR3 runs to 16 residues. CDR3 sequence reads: CASSLGGRLTNEKLFF. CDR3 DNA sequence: TGTGCCAGCAGCTTGGGGGGACGGCTAACTAATGAAAAACTGTTTTTT.

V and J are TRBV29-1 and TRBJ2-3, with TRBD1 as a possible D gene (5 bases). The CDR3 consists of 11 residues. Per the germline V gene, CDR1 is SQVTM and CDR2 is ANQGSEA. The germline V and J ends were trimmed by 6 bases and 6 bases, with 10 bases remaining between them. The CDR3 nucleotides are TGCAGCGTCCAAGGGGTTGATACGCAGTATTTT. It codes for CSVQGVDTQYF.

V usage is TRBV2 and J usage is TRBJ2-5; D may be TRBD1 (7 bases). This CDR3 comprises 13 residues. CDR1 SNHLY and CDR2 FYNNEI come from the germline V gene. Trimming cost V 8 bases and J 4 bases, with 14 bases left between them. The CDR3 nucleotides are TGTGCCAGCGGTTACAGGGGAGGAGAGACCCAGTACTTC. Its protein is CASGYRGGETQYF.

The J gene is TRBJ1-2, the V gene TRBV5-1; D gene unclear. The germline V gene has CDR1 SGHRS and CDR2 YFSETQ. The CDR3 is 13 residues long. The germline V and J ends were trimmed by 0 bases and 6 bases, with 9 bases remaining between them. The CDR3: CASSLVTQDGYTF. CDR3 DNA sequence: TGCGCCAGCAGCTTGGTCACTCAGGATGGCTACACCTTC.

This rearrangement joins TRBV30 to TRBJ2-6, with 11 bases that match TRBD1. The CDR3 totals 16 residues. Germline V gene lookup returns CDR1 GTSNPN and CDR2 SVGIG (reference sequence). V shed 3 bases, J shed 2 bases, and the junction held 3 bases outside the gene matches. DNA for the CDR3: TGTGCCTGGAGGGACAGGGGGCCCCCTGGGGCCAACGTCCTGACTTTC. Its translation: CAWRDRGPPGANVLTF.

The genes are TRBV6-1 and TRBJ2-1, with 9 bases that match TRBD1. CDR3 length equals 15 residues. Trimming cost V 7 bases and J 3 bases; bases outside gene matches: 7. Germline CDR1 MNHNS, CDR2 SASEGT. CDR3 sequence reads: CASTRDRANYNEQFF. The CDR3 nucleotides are TGTGCCAGCACCCGGGACAGGGCTAACTACAATGAGCAGTTCTTC.